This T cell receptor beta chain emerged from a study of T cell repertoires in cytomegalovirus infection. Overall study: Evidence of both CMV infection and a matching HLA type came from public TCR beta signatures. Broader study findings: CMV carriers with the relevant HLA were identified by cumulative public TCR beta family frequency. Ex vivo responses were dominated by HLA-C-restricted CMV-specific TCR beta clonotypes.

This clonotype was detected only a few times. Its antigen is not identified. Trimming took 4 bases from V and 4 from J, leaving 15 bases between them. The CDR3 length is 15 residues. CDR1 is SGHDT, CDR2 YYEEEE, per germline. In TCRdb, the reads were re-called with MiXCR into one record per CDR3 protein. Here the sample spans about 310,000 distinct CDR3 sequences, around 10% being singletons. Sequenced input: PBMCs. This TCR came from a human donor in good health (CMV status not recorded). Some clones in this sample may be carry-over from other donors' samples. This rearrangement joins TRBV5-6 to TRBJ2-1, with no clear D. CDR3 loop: CASSGGQAEYNEQFF. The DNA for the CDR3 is TGTGCCAGCAGCGGTGGGCAGGCAGAATACAATGAGCAGTTCTTC.